This is a list of T cell receptor beta chains from one sample in a study of T cell repertoires in ileal Crohn's disease. Sequencing was performed with immunoSEQ multiplex PCR; in TCRdb, only in-frame clones are kept and a portion is missing. Among some 5,300 clones listed, roughly 81% were seen once. The material sequenced was ileal tissue. These receptors were obtained from an adult with Crohn's disease. Each CDR3 is given with its conserved first and last residue.

TRBJ2-2 | TRBV21-1 | CASSKRGAGELFF
TRBJ1-2 | TRBV30 | CAWTFGGLGGYTF
TRBJ2-7 | TRBV2 | CASSEGTSLYEQYF
TRBJ2-7 | TRBV19 | CASSGRTGGNYEQYF
TRBJ1-6 | TRBV6-5 | CASSDHRGGSPLHF
TRBJ1-2 | TRBV7-2 | CASSSRDSYGYTF
TRBJ2-2 | TRBV19 | CASSIAVLRGTGELFF
TRBJ2-2 | TRBV12-5 | CASGLEKRGRDNGELFF
TRBJ1-1 | TRBV7-8 | CASSGLGGNTEAFF
TRBJ2-4 | TRBV18 | CASSHSTGAKNIQYF
TRBJ1-2 | TRBV5-1 | CASSLDGGGSYGYTF
TRBJ2-3 | TRBV11-2 | CASSLDLTGRRDTQYF
TRBJ1-2 | TRBV9 | CASSARSAALRGYTF
TRBJ2-7 | TRBV30 | CAWSDRASSYEQYF
TRBJ2-7 | TRBV7-2 | CASSLVGGRGYEQYF
TRBJ1-4 | TRBV5-1 | CASSLGGQGYEKLFF
TRBJ2-7 | TRBV11-3 | CASSLSGSGEQYF
TRBJ1-6 | TRBV18 | CASSPSVGTGASDSPLHF
TRBJ2-4 | TRBV19 | CASCRQGQNIQYF
TRBJ2-2 | TRBV11-3 | CASSLRWNTGELFF
TRBJ2-3 | TRBV5-1 | CASSSTGAPTDTQYF
- | TRBV5-5 | CASSSSTGSPFEQYF
TRBJ2-7 | TRBV7-2 | CASSLSPTYEQYF
TRBJ2-3 | TRBV6-7 | CASSRGTLYTDTQYF
TRBJ2-3 | TRBV7-7 | CASSSGTGRSDTQYF
TRBJ1-2 | TRBV5-1 | CASSLDGQGGGYTF
TRBJ2-2 | TRBV10-1 | CASSPGTGELFF
TRBJ1-1 | TRBV6-5 | CASSYSTVNTEAFF
TRBJ1-5 | TRBV20-1 | CSAALNQPQHF
TRBJ1-5 | TRBV4-2 | CASSQAYSLYSNQPQHF
TRBJ1-2 | TRBV5-8 | CATRGGQSYGYTF
TRBJ2-7 | TRBV28 | CASKTGGWEQYF
TRBJ1-2 | TRBV5-6 | CASSPPGLRGVGYTF
TRBJ2-1 | TRBV6-5 | CASKPSGRTYNEQFF